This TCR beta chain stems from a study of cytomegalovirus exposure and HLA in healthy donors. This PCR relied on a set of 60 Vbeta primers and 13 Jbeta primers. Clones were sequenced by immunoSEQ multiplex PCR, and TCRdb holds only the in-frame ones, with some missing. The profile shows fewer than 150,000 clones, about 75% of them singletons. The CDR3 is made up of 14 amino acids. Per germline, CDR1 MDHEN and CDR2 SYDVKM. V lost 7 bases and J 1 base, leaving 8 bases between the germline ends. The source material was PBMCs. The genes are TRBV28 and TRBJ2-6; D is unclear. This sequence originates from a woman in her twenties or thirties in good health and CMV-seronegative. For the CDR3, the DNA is TGTGCCAGCAACGAGAGATCTGGGGCCAACGTCCTGACTTTC. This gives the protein CASNERSGANVLTF.